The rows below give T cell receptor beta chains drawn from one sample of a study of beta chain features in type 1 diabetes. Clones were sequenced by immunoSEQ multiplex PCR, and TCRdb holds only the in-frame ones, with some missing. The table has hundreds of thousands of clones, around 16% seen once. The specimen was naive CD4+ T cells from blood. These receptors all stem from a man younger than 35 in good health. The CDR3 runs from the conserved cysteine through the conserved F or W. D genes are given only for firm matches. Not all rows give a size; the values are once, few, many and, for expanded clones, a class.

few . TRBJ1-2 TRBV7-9 TGTGCCAGCAGTGGAGGGGACCTCTATGGCTACACCTTC CASSGGDLYGYTF
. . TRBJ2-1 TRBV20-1 TGCAGTGCCCCCGATTACAATGAGCAGTTCTTC CSAPDYNEQFF
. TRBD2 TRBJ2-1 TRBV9 TGTGCCAGCAGCCCGCGCCCCGGGACTAGCGGGAAGGATGAGCAGTTCTTC CASSPRPGTSGKDEQFF
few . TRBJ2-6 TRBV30 TGTGCCTGGAGTGTACGTGGAGGGTCTGGGGCCAACGTCCTGACTTTC CAWSVRGGSGANVLTF
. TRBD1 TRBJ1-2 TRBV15 TGTGCCACCAGCCCACTAGTCCCGGGACAGGGGGCTAACTATGGCTACACCTTC CATSPLVPGQGANYGYTF
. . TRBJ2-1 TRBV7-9 TGTGCCAGCAGCTTATTAAGGGACGCCCCCCGAAATGAGCAGTTCTTC CASSLLRDAPRNEQFF
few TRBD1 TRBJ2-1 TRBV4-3 TGCGCCAGCAGCCAAGCCGGGACAGGGGTCTACAATGAGCAGTTCTTC CASSQAGTGVYNEQFF
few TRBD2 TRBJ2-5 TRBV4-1 TGCGCCAGCTCCTTGGGTAGTAGCGGGAGATCAGAGACCCAGTACTTC CASSLGSSGRSETQYF
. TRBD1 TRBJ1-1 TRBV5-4 TGTGCCAGCAGGGACAGGGGAAGATCGGACACTGAAGCTTTCTTT CASRDRGRSDTEAFF
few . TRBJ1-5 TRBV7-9 TGTGCCAGCAGCCCGTGGAGAGGGAAAATTGGGTCAAGCAATCAGCCCCAGCATTTT CASSPWRGKIGSSNQPQHF
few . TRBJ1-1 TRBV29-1 TGCAGCGTTGAAGAGGGTGGGCGGGGAAAAGCTTTCTTT CSVEEGGRGKAFF
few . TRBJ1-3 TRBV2 TGTGCCAGCAGCCTACAGGGTTTTGGAAACACCATATATTTT CASSLQGFGNTIYF
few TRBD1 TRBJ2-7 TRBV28 TGTGCCAGCAGTTATCCCCAAGGGACAGTCTCCTACGAGCAGTACTTC CASSYPQGTVSYEQYF
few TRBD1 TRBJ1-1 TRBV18 TGTGCCAGCTCACCGGGACAGCAGAACACTGAAGCTTTCTTT CASSPGQQNTEAFF
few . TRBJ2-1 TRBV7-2 TGTGCCAGCAGCTTAGGGACCCAGGGTGAGCAGTTCTTC CASSLGTQGEQFF
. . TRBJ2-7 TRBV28 TGTGCCAGCAGTGTCTCTCGCCCTCCCTACGAGCAGTACTTC CASSVSRPPYEQYF
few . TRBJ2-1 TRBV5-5 TGTGCCAGCAGCTCGCCGGGACGTAACTACAATGAGCAGTTCTTC CASSSPGRNYNEQFF
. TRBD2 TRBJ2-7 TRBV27 TGTGCCAGCAGTCCCCGACTAGCGGGGGGCTACGAGCAGTACTTC CASSPRLAGGYEQYF